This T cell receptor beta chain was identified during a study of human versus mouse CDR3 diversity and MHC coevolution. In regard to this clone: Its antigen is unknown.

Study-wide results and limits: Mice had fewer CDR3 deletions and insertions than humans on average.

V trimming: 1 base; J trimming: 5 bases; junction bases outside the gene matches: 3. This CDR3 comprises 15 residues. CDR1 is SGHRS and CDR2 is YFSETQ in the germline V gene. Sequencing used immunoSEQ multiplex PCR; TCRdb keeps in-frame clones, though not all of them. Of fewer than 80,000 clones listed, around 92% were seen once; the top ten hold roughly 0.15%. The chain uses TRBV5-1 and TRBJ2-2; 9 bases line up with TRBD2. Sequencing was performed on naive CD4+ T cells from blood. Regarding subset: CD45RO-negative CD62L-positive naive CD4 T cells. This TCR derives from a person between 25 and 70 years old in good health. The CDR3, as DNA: TGCGCCAGCAGCTTGTCGCGGGGGGGGACCGGGGAGCTGTTTTTT. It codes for CASSLSRGGTGELFF. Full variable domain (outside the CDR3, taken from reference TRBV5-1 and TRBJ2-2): KAGVTQTPRYLIKTRGQQVTLSCSPISGHRSVSWYQQTPGQGLQFLFEYFSETQRNKGNFPGRFSGRQFSNSRSEMNVSTLELGDSALYLCASSLSRGGTGELFFGEGSRLTVL.